The following is a TCR beta chain sequence with its context. The antigen is undetermined. At the DNA level, this CDR3 is encoded by other sequences in the same sample as well. This entry belongs to a study of resident and recirculating memory T cells in vitiligo. On the study more broadly: Whole samples, not sorted cells, were homogenized and used for genomic DNA extraction. Study-level results: No single dominant TCR clone appeared; lesion clonality varied.

This CDR3 spans 12 amino acids. CDR1 and CDR2 from the germline V gene are MDHEN and SYDVKM. Trimming took off 2 bases at V and 5 bases at J, with 6 bases between the two ends. This table comes from immunoSEQ multiplex PCR, and its TCRdb copy is limited to in-frame clones, with some not included. Among tens of thousands of clones, 90% to 95% were seen once, and the ten largest hold about 5.5%. The chain links TRBV28 to TRBJ1-1; D call uncertain. The receptor was isolated from a male donor with vitiligo. Material: blood. In DNA, the CDR3 is TGTGCCAGCAGTTTAAGAGGGACTGAAGCTTTCTTT. Amino acid sequence: CASSLRGTEAFF.